Listed below are T cell receptor beta chains from one sample, sequenced in a study of OX40 agonist ivuxolimab in advanced cancers. The repertoire was sequenced with immunoSEQ multiplex PCR; TCRdb's copy has only in-frame clones and lacks some. The data contain over 45,000 clones, roughly 89% of them singletons. Sequencing used CD4+ or CD8+ T cells sorted from blood, obtained in a trial of the OX40 agonist ivuxolimab. The receptors shown here come from an adult with an advanced solid tumor such as melanoma, head and neck, liver or kidney cancer. Each CDR3 is given with its conserved first and last residue. A D gene is named only where the DNA matches it firmly. Some rows mark clone size as missing; the rest say once, few, many or name a class of expanded clone.

>TRBV6-4|.|TRBJ1-6|.
TGTGCCAGCAGTGTCATGCAGGGAGGTCCCCTCCACTTT
CASSVMQGGPLHF
>TRBV7-9|.|TRBJ2-1|.
TGTGCCAGCAGCCCCTGGACCGCTTTTGTAGGACAGTGGAAGCAGTTCTTC
CASSPWTAFVGQWKQFF
>TRBV5-1|.|TRBJ2-6|.
TGCGCCAGCAGCTTACCCTCCGGTGAGGCCAACGTCCTGACTTTC
CASSLPSGEANVLTF
>TRBV19|.|TRBJ2-3|TRBD1
TGTGCCAGTAGTATAGTAGGGGGCGATGCAGATACGCAGTATTTT
CASSIVGGDADTQYF
>TRBV5-1|.|TRBJ2-7|TRBD1
TGCGCCAGCAGCCCGCCGGGACAGCCGACCGAGCAGTACTTC
CASSPPGQPTEQYF
>TRBV19|.|TRBJ2-7|TRBD2
TGTGCCAGTAGTATTGGGACTAGCGGCTACGAGCAGTACTTC
CASSIGTSGYEQYF
>TRBV29-1|.|TRBJ1-1|TRBD1
TGCAGCGTTGGGGACAGGGGCACTGAAGCTTTCTTT
CSVGDRGTEAFF
>TRBV28|.|TRBJ2-1|TRBD2
TGTGCCAGCAGTTTAAGGGCTAGCGGGAGGGCCAATGAGCAGTTCTTC
CASSLRASGRANEQFF
>TRBV7-9|.|TRBJ2-6|TRBD1
TGTGCCAGCAGCTTCGCGGGACAGGGGGTATATGGGGCCAACGTCCTGACTTTC
CASSFAGQGVYGANVLTF
>TRBV27|.|TRBJ2-7|.
TGTGCCATAAAATTCAGGGGGGCTCCGGGCGAGCAGTACTTC
CAIKFRGAPGEQYF
>TRBV2|.|TRBJ2-2|TRBD1
TGTGCCAGCAGGACACAGGGGTCCGGGGAGCTGTTTTTT
CASRTQGSGELFF
>TRBV18|.|TRBJ2-7|.
TGTGCCAGCTCACTGACGGAGTCCGGCTACGAGCAGTACTTC
CASSLTESGYEQYF
>TRBV18|.|TRBJ1-1|TRBD1
TGTGCCAGCTCACCAAACAGGGGAAACACTGAAGCTTTCTTT
CASSPNRGNTEAFF
>TRBV9|.|TRBJ2-3|TRBD2
TGTGCCAGCGGGACTAGCTCCACAGATACGCAGTATTTT
CASGTSSTDTQYF
>TRBV6-6|.|TRBJ2-2|TRBD2
TGTGCCAGCAGTTCCCAACTAGCGGGAGACACCGGGGAGCTGTTTTTT
CASSSQLAGDTGELFF
>TRBV18|.|TRBJ1-1|.
TGTGCCAGCTCACCCCAGGGGAACACTGAAGCTTTCTTT
CASSPQGNTEAFF
>TRBV28|.|TRBJ1-1|TRBD1
TGTGCCAGCAGTTTATGGGGGACAGGAAGGGTTGAAGCTTTCTTT
CASSLWGTGRVEAFF
>TRBV28|.|TRBJ1-2|.
TGTGCCAGCAGTTTGAGTCCTCCCTCCGCCTATGGCTACACCTTC
CASSLSPPSAYGYTF
>TRBV27|.|TRBJ2-7|TRBD2
TGTGCCAGCAGTAACGCCGGGACTAGCTCCTACGAGCAGTACTTC
CASSNAGTSSYEQYF
>TRBV6-6|once|TRBJ1-2|TRBD1
TGTGCCAGCAGAACCGGGACAGGGGATTATGGCTACACCTTC
CASRTGTGDYGYTF
>TRBV6-1|.|TRBJ2-3|TRBD2
TGTGCCACCGGGGGGGACTTCACAGATACGCAGTATTTT
CATGGDFTDTQYF
>TRBV10-2|.|TRBJ1-1|TRBD1
TGCGCCAGCAGGCCGGGACAGGGGTTAAGACGTACTGAAGCTTTCTTT
CASRPGQGLRRTEAFF
>TRBV12-1|.|TRBJ1-4|.
TGTGCCAGCAGCTTTTGGAGGGACAGGGTCTTTTTT
CASSFWRDRVFF
>TRBV29-1|few|TRBJ1-5|.
TGCAGCGTTGAAGATTTCGCGGACCCGAATCAGCCCCAGCATTTT
CSVEDFADPNQPQHF
>TRBV6-1|.|TRBJ2-6|TRBD1
TGTGCCAGCAGTGAAGTTCCGGGACAGACTTTCCTCAACTCTGGGGCCAACGTCCTGACTTTC
CASSEVPGQTFLNSGANVLTF
>TRBV18|once|TRBJ2-1|.
TGTGCCAGCTCACCAATGGGCGGGTACTCCTACAATGAGCAGTTCTTC
CASSPMGGYSYNEQFF
>TRBV29-1|.|TRBJ2-7|.
TGCAGCGTTGCCCTTTTAGGGACGGTATCCTACGAGCAGTACTTC
CSVALLGTVSYEQYF
>TRBV5-1|.|TRBJ2-1|.
TGCGCCAGCAGCTTGGGTGGGACCCCCTCCTACAATGAGCAGTTCTTC
CASSLGGTPSYNEQFF
>TRBV7-2|.|TRBJ2-5|TRBD1
TGTGCCAGCAGCTTAATACAGGGGGCTTGGGAGACCCAGTACTTC
CASSLIQGAWETQYF
>TRBV11-2|.|TRBJ2-2|.
TGTGCCAGCAGCCCAAGACACACCGGGGAGCTGTTTTTT
CASSPRHTGELFF
>TRBV18|.|TRBJ1-5|.
TGTGCCAGCTCACTGCTCGGGGAGGGTCCGAGGCCCCAGCATTTT
CASSLLGEGPRPQHF
>TRBV6-1|.|TRBJ1-5|.
TGTGCCAGCAGTGTAAAACCGGGGCGCTCAACAAATCAGCCCCAGCATTTT
CASSVKPGRSTNQPQHF
>TRBV7-3|.|TRBJ2-2|.
TGTGCCAGCAGCTTAAAAGGGACCAGCGTTACCGGGGAGCTGTTTTTT
CASSLKGTSVTGELFF
>TRBV6-5|.|TRBJ2-7|TRBD2
TGTGCCAGCAGAACCGGGGTAGCGGGAGGATACGAGCAGTACTTC
CASRTGVAGGYEQYF
>TRBV28|once|TRBJ1-6|.
TGTGCCAGCAGCCCTACAGGGTTCCGCTCACCCCTCCACTTT
CASSPTGFRSPLHF
>TRBV10-3|.|TRBJ2-7|TRBD2
TGTGCCATCAGTGACCCGACTAGCGGGAGAATCATAGCCTACGAGCAGTACTTC
CAISDPTSGRIIAYEQYF
>TRBV18|.|TRBJ1-5|TRBD1
TGTGCCAGCTCTTCCACAGGGGATAATCAGCCCCAGCATTTT
CASSSTGDNQPQHF
>TRBV29-1|.|TRBJ1-1|.
TGCAGCGGGGACTTGCGGGGGGAGGGCACTGAAGCTTTCTTT
CSGDLRGEGTEAFF
>TRBV7-6|.|TRBJ2-7|.
TGTGCCAGCAGCTTAGAACTAGTTAGTCACGAGCAGTACTTC
CASSLELVSHEQYF
>TRBV18|.|TRBJ2-2|TRBD2
TGTGCCAGCTCACCCCCTATGGCGGGAGTCAACACCGGGGAGCTGTTTTTT
CASSPPMAGVNTGELFF
>TRBV11-2|few|TRBJ1-5|.
TGTGCCAGCAGCTTAGATCCGGCAGGGCCGGGGCAGCCCCAGCATTTT
CASSLDPAGPGQPQHF
>TRBV7-3|.|TRBJ1-1|.
TGTGCCAGCAGCTTAACCGCTTCGGGGGGGTTGATGAACACTGAAGCTTTCTTT
CASSLTASGGLMNTEAFF
>TRBV13|.|TRBJ2-3|.
TGTGCCAGCAGGTTGGGAGGCGGTTCTGGCACAGATACGCAGTATTTT
CASRLGGGSGTDTQYF
>TRBV6-5|.|TRBJ1-4|.
TGTGCCAGCAGGTCCCCGGGCGGGGCTAATGAAAAACTGTTTTTT
CASRSPGGANEKLFF
>TRBV6-4|.|TRBJ2-3|.
TGTGCCAGCAGTGAAGTTTATCAGTCAGATACGCAGTATTTT
CASSEVYQSDTQYF
>TRBV29-1|few|TRBJ1-1|TRBD1
TGCAGCGTTGGATGTGGGGACAGGGGGCGTGACACTGAAGCTTTCTTT
CSVGCGDRGRDTEAFF
>TRBV30|.|TRBJ2-3|.
TGTGCCTGGGACCTTGATAGAGCGCAGGGAAGGAGGAATACGCAGTATTTT
CAWDLDRAQGRRNTQYF
>TRBV7-3|.|TRBJ2-5|.
TGTGCCAGCAGCTCGGCCAGAGAAGAGACCCAGTACTTC
CASSSAREETQYF
>TRBV28|.|TRBJ2-2|TRBD2
TGTGCCAGCAGTTTCTCGGGGGGCGGGGAGCTGTTTTTT
CASSFSGGGELFF
>TRBV5-4|.|TRBJ1-1|TRBD1
TGTGCCAGCAGCCCCAAGGACAGGGAGAACACTGAAGCTTTCTTT
CASSPKDRENTEAFF
>TRBV7-7|.|TRBJ2-1|.
TGTGCTAGCAGCTTAGAATTCGGGACGGCAAATGAGCAGTTCTTC
CASSLEFGTANEQFF
>TRBV5-1|.|TRBJ1-1|.
TGCGCCAGCAGCCGGACGAGGACAGAGACGAACACTGAAGCTTTCTTT
CASSRTRTETNTEAFF